This entry concerns a single TCR beta chain. Its specificity is unknown. Generated by immunoSEQ multiplex PCR, the TCRdb table keeps only in-frame clones and is missing some. The sample shows approximately 24,000 clones, 65% to 80% of them seen only once. CD4+ T cells from unexposed donors were obtained before the COVID-19 pandemic (2011-2018). The cells were cultured for 9 to 11 days before CD4+ T cells were isolated. This record comes from a study of CD4 T cells in relation to SARS-CoV-2 and coronaviruses. The CDR3 covers 15 residues. Germline CDR1 reads MNHEY; CDR2 reads SVGAGI. V lost 1 base, J lost 4 bases, and 13 bases lay in between.

Sample: CD4+ T cells from PBMCs, cultured in vitro. The gene calls are TRBV6-5 and TRBJ1-1; possible D gene TRBD1, 5 bases. The sequence was obtained from a human donor in good health. The CDR3 loop is CASSYWGRERTEAFF. The CDR3 DNA reads TGTGCCAGCAGTTACTGGGGACGGGAGCGCACTGAAGCTTTCTTT.